This TCR beta chain was recovered during a study of neurological immune-mediated disorders. Germline V gene lookup returns CDR1 DFQATT and CDR2 SNEGSKA (reference sequence). V was cut by 3 bases and J by 4 bases, with 10 bases left in between. The CDR3 length is 12 residues. This clonotype was found many times. TCRdb itself ran the 5' RACE reads through MiXCR, one entry per CDR3 protein. The data show 49,000 or so distinct CDR3 sequences, around 4.5% seen once. The chain employs TRBV20-1 and TRBJ2-7; D is unclear. The source is an older woman with multiple sclerosis. The sample taken for sequencing was PBMCs. The CDR3 nucleotides are TGCAGTGCTAGTAGTACCGCGTACGAGCAGTACGTC. Its translation is CSASSTAYEQYV.